Listed here are 4 T cell receptor beta chains from one sample, sequenced in a study of T cells after yellow fever vaccination. From the 5' RACE reads, TCRdb called clonotypes with MiXCR, one entry per CDR3 protein. Among tens of thousands of distinct CDR3 sequences listed, more than 9% were seen once. This specimen was PBMCs, either bulk or a sorted T-cell subset (CD4+, CD8+, memory, or dextramer-sorted; not recorded which), taken roughly 14 days after the first yellow fever vaccination. These receptors all stem from a man between 18 and 35 years old who received the YFV17D yellow fever vaccine.

This clonotype was seen ten or more times. V and J are TRBV4-3 and TRBJ2-1; D unclear. Deletions cut 4 bases from V and 0 bases from J, with 13 bases between. Looked up from germline, CDR1 is LGHNA and CDR2 is YSLEER. There are 16 residues in the CDR3. CDR3 sequence reads: CASSRAGQSSYNEQFF. The CDR3 bases are TGCGCCAGCAGCCGCGCCGGGCAGAGCTCCTACAATGAGCAGTTCTTC.

This clonotype was detected many times. The genes are TRBV6-2 or TRBV6-3 and TRBJ1-5, with 7 bases fitting TRBD1. CDR1 MNHEY and CDR2 SVGEGT come from the germline V gene. This CDR3 region has 18 residues. V was pared by 7 bases and J by 0 bases, with 15 bases of the junction left unmatched. The CDR3 protein is CASTSRDRLTYSNQPQHF. The CDR3 nucleotides read TGTGCCAGCACCTCCCGGGACAGACTAACGTATAGCAATCAGCCCCAGCATTTT.

Many counts were recorded for this clonotype. The V call is TRBV7-2, the J call TRBJ1-1; D is unresolved. With 4 bases removed from V and 5 bases from J, the gap between germline ends came to 26 bases. Germline V gene lookup returns CDR1 SGHTA and CDR2 FQGNSA. The CDR3 has 18 residues. CDR3 in amino acids: CASSYSSRRRLGRTEAFF. Written as DNA, the CDR3 is TGTGCCAGCAGCTACTCCTCGCGGCGCAGGTTGGGAAGGACTGAAGCTTTCTTT.

This clonotype came up many times. The chain has TRBV19 and TRBJ2-2; D is unclear. The germline gives CDR1 LNHDA, CDR2 SQIVND (reference sequence). The CDR3 extends over 14 amino acids. V dropped 8 bases and J dropped 7 bases, with 17 bases sitting between them. The CDR3 is CASGRQARGGELFF. Here the CDR3 DNA reads TGTGCCAGTGGAAGGCAGGCGCGCGGCGGGGAGCTGTTTTTT.